The 16 T cell receptor beta chains reported below all come from one sample, sequenced in a study of PD-1 blockade in classical Hodgkin lymphoma. Brentuximab vedotin exposure varied, and every patient relapsed after autologous stem cell transplantation. Libraries were prepared by immunoSEQ multiplex PCR; TCRdb keeps only in-frame clonotypes and omits some of them. The sample contains tens of thousands of clones, around 90% of which appear only once. The source was peripheral blood mononuclear cells (PBMCs), collected at baseline. Receptors originate from a human donor with classical Hodgkin lymphoma.

The rearrangement uses TRBV30 and TRBJ2-7, with a weak D call TRBD2 (6 bases). V was pared by 4 bases and J by 0 bases, with 13 bases between. There are 14 residues in the CDR3. Germline V CDR1 and CDR2: GTSNPN, SVGIG (reference sequence). For the CDR3, the DNA is TGTGCCTGGACTAGCGCTGGGACCTCCTACGAGCAGTACTTC. This gives the protein CAWTSAGTSYEQYF.

The CDR3: CASSLQGMGSTEAFF. The CDR3 bases are TGTGCCAGCAGCTTACAGGGGATGGGGAGCACTGAAGCTTTCTTT. V and J are TRBV7-8 and TRBJ1-1, with a possible D match to TRBD1 (6 bases). Germline CDR1 is SGHVS and CDR2 is FQNEAQ. Trimming pared 2 bases from V and 4 bases from J, leaving 14 bases between. The length of the CDR3 is 15 residues.

The J gene is TRBJ2-2, the V gene TRBV7-9; possibly TRBD1 for D (5 bases). Trimming cost V 1 base and J 5 bases, with 14 bases left between them. The CDR3 spans 16 residues. Germline CDR1 reads SEHNR; CDR2 reads FQNEAQ (reference sequence). Here the CDR3 reads CASSLVGAAVTGELFF. In nucleotides, the CDR3 is TGTGCCAGCAGCTTAGTAGGGGCAGCCGTTACCGGGGAGCTGTTTTTT.

The V call is TRBV18, the J call TRBJ1-2; a possible D gene is TRBD1 (5 bases). The germline V and J ends were trimmed by 8 bases and 2 bases, with 15 bases remaining between them. The germline V gene has CDR1 KGHSH and CDR2 LQKENI. The CDR3 has 14 residues. The CDR3 is CASLLDPGNYGYTF. CDR3 DNA sequence: TGTGCCAGCCTCCTTGATCCAGGGAACTATGGCTACACCTTC.

This clone came up once. The V call is TRBV7-2, the J call TRBJ1-3; 10 bases line up with TRBD1. The germline gives CDR1 SGHTA, CDR2 FQGNSA. V gave up 5 bases and J gave up 3 bases; unmatched junction bases: 4. This CDR3 has 15 amino acids. CDR3 DNA sequence: TGTGCCAGCAGCCCGGGACAGGGGATTGGAAACACCATATATTTT. It specifies CASSPGQGIGNTIYF.

The chain links TRBV2 to TRBJ2-5; 12 bases are a match to TRBD1. Germline V gene lookup returns CDR1 SNHLY and CDR2 FYNNEI. Trimming at V came to 6 bases and at J to 5 bases, leaving 7 bases not matched to a gene. This CDR3 is built from 15 residues. DNA of the CDR3: TGTGCCAGCAGCCCGGGACAGGGGGCCGGGGAGACCCAGTACTTC. Its protein is CASSPGQGAGETQYF.

The chain carries TRBV7-9 and TRBJ2-3; 11 bases are a match to TRBD1. CDR3 size: 14 residues. The germline V gene has CDR1 SEHNR and CDR2 FQNEAQ (reference sequence). With 6 bases clipped from V and 7 bases from J, the junction kept 6 bases outside the gene matches. The DNA for the CDR3 is TGTGCCAGCAGGGGAGGACAGGGGGCATATACGCAGTATTTT. Translating gives CASRGGQGAYTQYF.

This chain connects TRBV7-9 to TRBJ1-4, with D maybe TRBD1 (5 bases). V was clipped by 3 bases and J by 4 bases, with 15 bases between them. The length of the CDR3 is 16 residues. Germline lookup yields CDR1 SEHNR and CDR2 FQNEAQ (reference sequence). The CDR3 loop reads CASSLGTSGVNEKLFF. In nucleotides, the CDR3 is TGTGCCAGCAGCTTGGGGACCAGCGGGGTTAATGAAAAACTGTTTTTT.

The chain recombines TRBV29-1 with TRBJ2-7, with a possible D match to TRBD1 (5 bases). Germline values: CDR1 SQVTM, CDR2 ANQGSEA. There are 16 residues in the CDR3. Trimming shortened V by 0 bases and J by 2 bases, and 17 bases separated the two germline ends. CDR3 protein: CSVEEPHSGNPYEQYF. The CDR3 coding sequence is TGCAGCGTTGAAGAACCCCACTCAGGGAACCCCTACGAGCAGTACTTC.

V usage is TRBV15 and J usage is TRBJ1-2; D gene uncertain. V was cut by 5 bases and J by 6 bases, with 13 bases left in between. The CDR3 sequence is 13 residues long. Per germline, CDR1 LNHNV and CDR2 YYDKDF (reference sequence). CDR3 nucleotide sequence: TGTGCCACCAGCGGTCGAGAGGGAGATGGCTACACCTTC. This encodes CATSGREGDGYTF.

This clone was counted once. The V and J genes are TRBV7-7 and TRBJ2-1; 12 bases line up with TRBD1. Per germline, CDR1 SSHAT and CDR2 FNYEAQ (reference sequence). The J segment lost 8 bases and the V segment lost 1 base, leaving 6 bases of the junction unmatched. This CDR3 contains 16 residues. The CDR3 loop reads CASSLESGQGAYEQFF. CDR3 nucleotides: TGTGCCAGCAGCTTAGAATCGGGACAGGGGGCCTATGAGCAGTTCTTC. Full variable domain (remainder filled in from reference TRBV7-7 and TRBJ2-1): GAGVSQSPRYKVTKRGQDVTLRCDPISSHATLYWYQQALGQGPEFLTYFNYEAQPDKSGLPSDRFSAERPEGSISTLTIQRTEQRDSAMYRCASSLESGQGAYEQFFGPGTRLTVL.

The chain employs TRBV6-6 and TRBJ2-5; D not certain. The CDR3 has 11 residues. The V end was cut by 2 bases, the J end by 7 bases, with 5 bases between. Germline V gene lookup returns CDR1 MNHNY and CDR2 SVGAGI (reference sequence). In DNA form, the CDR3 reads TGTGCCAGCAGTTACGTTGGGACCCAGTACTTC. It translates to CASSYVGTQYF.

The chain is built from TRBV28 and TRBJ1-1; TRBD1 matches at 10 bases. Germline CDR1 MDHEN, CDR2 SYDVKM. The CDR3 has 14 residues. The J segment lost 10 bases and the V segment lost 1 base, leaving 6 bases of the junction unmatched. This chain's CDR3 is CASSLLNRDRGAFF. In DNA form, the CDR3 reads TGTGCCAGCAGTTTATTGAACCGGGACAGGGGAGCTTTCTTT.

CDR3 region: CASSAASAANEQFF. CDR3 DNA sequence: TGTGCCAGCAGCGCAGCCTCTGCCGCGAATGAGCAGTTCTTC. The rearrangement joins TRBV13 to TRBJ2-1; D not certain. The CDR3 sequence is 14 residues long. V was clipped by 5 bases and J by 7 bases, with 15 bases between them. Germline CDR1 reads PRHDT; CDR2 reads FYEKMQ (reference sequence).

The chain combines TRBV6-5 with TRBJ2-1, with 8 bases lining up with TRBD1. The CDR3 loop spans 14 amino acids. Germline trimming cut 5 bases from V and 9 bases from J; bases unmatched to any gene: 9. Germline V gene data show CDR1 as MNHEY and CDR2 as SVGAGI. CDR3 sequence (DNA): TGTGCCAGCAGTAAAGTGACAGGGGAAGGTGAGCAGTTCTTC. This gives the protein CASSKVTGEGEQFF.

The chain links TRBV4-3 to TRBJ2-2; the D is unclear. V was pared by 0 bases and J by 6 bases, with 11 bases between. The length of the CDR3 is 15 residues. The germline gives CDR1 LGHNA, CDR2 YSLEER. The CDR3 nucleotides read TGCGCCAGCAGCCAAGATGGTAGGGCCGCCGGGGAGCTGTTTTTT. This gives the protein CASSQDGRAAGELFF.